This T cell receptor (beta chain) was sequenced in a study of blood T cell repertoires in COVID-19. Study as a whole: Acute-phase and convalescent COVID-19 samples originated in the United States, Italy and Spain.

Per the germline V gene, CDR1 is GTSNPN and CDR2 is SVGIG (reference sequence). V lost 4 bases to trimming and J lost 0 bases; unmatched junction nucleotides: 0. The CDR3 consists of 14 residues. The assay was immunoSEQ multiplex PCR, and TCRdb's table has in-frame clones only and misses some. The sample carries over 150,000 clones, about 80% recorded once. Recovered participants had two consecutive negative NP/OP PCR tests, healthcare professional clearance, or symptom resolution. Sequenced sample: PBMCs or T cells enriched from blood (not recorded which). The chain uses TRBV30 and TRBJ2-1, with 10 bases aligning to TRBD2. This TCR came from a man in his forties who had recovered from COVID-19. The DNA for the CDR3 is TGTGCCTGGAAGCGGGGGGGCTCCTACAATGAGCAGTTCTTC. It specifies CAWKRGGSYNEQFF.